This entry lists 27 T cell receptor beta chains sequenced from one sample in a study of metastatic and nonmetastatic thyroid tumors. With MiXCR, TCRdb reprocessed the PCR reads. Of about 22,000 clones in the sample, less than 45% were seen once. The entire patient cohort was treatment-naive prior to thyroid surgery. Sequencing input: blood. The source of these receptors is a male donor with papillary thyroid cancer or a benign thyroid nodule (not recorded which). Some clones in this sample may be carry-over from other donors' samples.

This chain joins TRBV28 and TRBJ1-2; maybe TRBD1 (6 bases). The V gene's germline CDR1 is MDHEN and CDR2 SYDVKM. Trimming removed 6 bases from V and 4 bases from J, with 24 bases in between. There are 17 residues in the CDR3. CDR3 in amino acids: CASSPTGKRGYGYGYTF. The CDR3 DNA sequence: TGTGCCAGCAGCCCTACAGGGAAAAGAGGGTATGGCTATGGCTACACCTTC.

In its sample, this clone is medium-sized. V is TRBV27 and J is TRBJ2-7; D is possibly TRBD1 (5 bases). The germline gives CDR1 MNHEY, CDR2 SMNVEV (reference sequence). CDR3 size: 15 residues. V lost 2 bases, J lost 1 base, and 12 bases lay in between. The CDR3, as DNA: TGTGCCAGCAGTTTAAGGGCCCAGGGTTCCTACGAGCAGTACTTC. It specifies CASSLRAQGSYEQYF.

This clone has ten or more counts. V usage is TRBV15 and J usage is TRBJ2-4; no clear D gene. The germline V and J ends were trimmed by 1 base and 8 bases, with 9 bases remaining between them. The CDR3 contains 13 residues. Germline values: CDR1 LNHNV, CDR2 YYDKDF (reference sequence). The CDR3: CATSRVIGYIQYF. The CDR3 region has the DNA TGTGCCACCAGCAGAGTAATTGGGTACATTCAGTACTTC.

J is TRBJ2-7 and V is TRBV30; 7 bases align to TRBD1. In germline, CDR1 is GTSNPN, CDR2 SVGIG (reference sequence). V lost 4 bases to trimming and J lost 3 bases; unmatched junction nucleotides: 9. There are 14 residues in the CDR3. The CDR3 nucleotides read TGTGCCTGGATGCGACAGGGCGCTAGCTACGAGCAGTACTTC. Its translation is CAWMRQGASYEQYF.

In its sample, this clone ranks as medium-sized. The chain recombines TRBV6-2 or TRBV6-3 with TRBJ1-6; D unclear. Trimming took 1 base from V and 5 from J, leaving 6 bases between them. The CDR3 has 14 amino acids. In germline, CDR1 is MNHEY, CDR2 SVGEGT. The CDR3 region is CASSYYYDNSPLHF. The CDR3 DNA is TGTGCCAGCAGTTACTACTACGATAATTCACCCCTCCACTTT.

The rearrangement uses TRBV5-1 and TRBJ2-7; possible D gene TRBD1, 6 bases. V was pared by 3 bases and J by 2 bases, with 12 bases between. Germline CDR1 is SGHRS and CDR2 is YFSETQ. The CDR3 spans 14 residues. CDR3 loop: CASSSGTKAYEQYF. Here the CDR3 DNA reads TGCGCCAGCAGCTCGGGGACAAAGGCCTACGAGCAGTACTTC.

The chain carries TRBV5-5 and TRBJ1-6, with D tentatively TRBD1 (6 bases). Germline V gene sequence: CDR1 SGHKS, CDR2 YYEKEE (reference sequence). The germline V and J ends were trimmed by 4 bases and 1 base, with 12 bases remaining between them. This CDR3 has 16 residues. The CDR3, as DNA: TGTGCCAGCAGCACGGGCAGGGGTTCCTATAATTCACCCCTCCACTTT. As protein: CASSTGRGSYNSPLHF.

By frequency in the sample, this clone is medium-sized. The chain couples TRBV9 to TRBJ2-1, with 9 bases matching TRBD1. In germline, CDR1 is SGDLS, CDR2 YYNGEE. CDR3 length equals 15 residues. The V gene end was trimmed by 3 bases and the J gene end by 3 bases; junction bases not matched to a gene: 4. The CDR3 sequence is CASSDRDRDYNEQFF. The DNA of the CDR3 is TGTGCCAGCAGCGACCGGGACAGGGACTACAATGAGCAGTTCTTC.

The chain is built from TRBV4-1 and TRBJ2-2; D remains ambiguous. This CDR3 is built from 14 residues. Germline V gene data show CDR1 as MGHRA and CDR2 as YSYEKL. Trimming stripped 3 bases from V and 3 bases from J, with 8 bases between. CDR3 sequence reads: CASSQELHTGELFF. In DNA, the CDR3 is TGCGCCAGCAGCCAGGAGTTACACACCGGGGAGCTGTTTTTT.

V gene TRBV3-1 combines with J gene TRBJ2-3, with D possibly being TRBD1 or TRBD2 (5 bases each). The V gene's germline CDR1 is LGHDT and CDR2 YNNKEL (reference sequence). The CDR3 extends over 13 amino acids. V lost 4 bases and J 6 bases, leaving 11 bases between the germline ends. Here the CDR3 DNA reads TGTGCCAGCAGCCCGGGGCACGGGGATACGCAGTATTTT. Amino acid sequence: CASSPGHGDTQYF.

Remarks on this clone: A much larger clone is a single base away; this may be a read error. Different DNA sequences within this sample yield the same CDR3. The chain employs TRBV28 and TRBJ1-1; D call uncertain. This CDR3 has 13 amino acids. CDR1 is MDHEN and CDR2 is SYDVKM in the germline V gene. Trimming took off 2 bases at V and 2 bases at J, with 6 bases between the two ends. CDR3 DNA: TGTGCCAGCAGTTTACAGGTAAACACTGAAGCTTTCTTT. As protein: CASSLQVNTEAFF.

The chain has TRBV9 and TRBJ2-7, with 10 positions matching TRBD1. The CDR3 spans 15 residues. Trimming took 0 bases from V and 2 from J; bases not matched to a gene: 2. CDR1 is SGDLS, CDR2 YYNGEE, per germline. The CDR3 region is CASSVGDRGAYEQYF. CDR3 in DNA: TGTGCCAGCAGCGTAGGGGACAGGGGAGCCTACGAGCAGTACTTC.

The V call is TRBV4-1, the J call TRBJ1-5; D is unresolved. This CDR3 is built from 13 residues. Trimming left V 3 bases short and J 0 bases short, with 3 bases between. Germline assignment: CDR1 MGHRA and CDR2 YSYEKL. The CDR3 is CASSQYSNQPQHF. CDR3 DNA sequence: TGCGCCAGCAGCCAGTATAGCAATCAGCCCCAGCATTTT.

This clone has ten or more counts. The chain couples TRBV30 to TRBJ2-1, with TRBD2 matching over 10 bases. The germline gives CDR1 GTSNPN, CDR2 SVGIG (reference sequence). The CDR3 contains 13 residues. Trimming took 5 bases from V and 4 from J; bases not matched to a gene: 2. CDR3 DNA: TGTGCCTGGGGGACTAGCGCGTACAATGAGCAGTTCTTC. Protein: CAWGTSAYNEQFF.

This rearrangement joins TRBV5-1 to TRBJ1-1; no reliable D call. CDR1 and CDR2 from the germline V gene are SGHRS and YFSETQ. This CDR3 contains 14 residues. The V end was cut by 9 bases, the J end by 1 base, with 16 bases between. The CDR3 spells CATCLDMPNTEAFF. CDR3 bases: TGCGCCACCTGTTTAGACATGCCGAACACTGAAGCTTTCTTT.

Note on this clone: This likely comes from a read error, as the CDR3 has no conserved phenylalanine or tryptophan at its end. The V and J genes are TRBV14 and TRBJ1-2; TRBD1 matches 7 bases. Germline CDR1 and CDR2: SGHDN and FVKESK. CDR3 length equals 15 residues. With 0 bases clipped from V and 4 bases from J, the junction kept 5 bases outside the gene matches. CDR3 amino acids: CASSQDAGGIYGYTL. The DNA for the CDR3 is TGTGCCAGCAGCCAAGACGCAGGGGGGATCTATGGCTACACCCTC.

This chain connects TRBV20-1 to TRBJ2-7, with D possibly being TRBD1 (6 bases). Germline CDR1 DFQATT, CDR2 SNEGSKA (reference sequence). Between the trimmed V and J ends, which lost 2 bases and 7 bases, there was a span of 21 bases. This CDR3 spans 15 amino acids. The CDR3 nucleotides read TGCAGTGCTAGATTCCGGTTGGGGAGTCAGGGGGAGCAGTACTTC. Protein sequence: CSARFRLGSQGEQYF.

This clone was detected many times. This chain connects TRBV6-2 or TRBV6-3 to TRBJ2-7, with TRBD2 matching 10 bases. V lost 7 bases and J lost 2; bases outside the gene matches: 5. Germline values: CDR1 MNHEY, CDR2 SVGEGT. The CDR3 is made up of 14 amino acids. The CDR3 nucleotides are TGTGCCAGCAACCGAGCGGGAGGGCCCTACGAGCAGTACTTC. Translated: CASNRAGGPYEQYF.

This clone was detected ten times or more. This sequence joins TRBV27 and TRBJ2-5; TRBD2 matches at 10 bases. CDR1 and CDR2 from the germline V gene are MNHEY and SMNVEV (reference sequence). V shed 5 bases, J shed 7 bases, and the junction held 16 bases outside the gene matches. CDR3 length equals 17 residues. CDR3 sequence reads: CASSPRGASGSLGTQYF. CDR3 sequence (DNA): TGTGCCAGCAGTCCCAGAGGGGCTAGCGGGAGCCTGGGGACCCAGTACTTC.

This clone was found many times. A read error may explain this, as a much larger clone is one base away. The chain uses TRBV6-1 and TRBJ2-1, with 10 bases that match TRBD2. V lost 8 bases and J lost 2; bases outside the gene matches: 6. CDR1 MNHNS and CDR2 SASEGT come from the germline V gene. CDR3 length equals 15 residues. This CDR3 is CASLVGLAAYNEQFF. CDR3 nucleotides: TGTGCCAGCTTGGTTGGACTAGCGGCCTACAATGAGCAGTTCTTC.

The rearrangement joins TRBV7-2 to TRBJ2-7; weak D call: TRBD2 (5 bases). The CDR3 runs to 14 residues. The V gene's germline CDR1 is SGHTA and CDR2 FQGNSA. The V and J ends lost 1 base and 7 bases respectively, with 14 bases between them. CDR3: CASSLGTAGWEQYF. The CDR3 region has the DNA TGTGCCAGCAGCTTAGGTACCGCGGGCTGGGAGCAGTACTTC.

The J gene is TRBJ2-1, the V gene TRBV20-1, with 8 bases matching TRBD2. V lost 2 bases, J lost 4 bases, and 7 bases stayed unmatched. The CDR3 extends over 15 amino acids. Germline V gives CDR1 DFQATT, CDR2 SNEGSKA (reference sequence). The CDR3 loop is CSARRAGGRYNEQFF. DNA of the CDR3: TGCAGTGCTAGAAGGGCGGGGGGAAGGTACAATGAGCAGTTCTTC.

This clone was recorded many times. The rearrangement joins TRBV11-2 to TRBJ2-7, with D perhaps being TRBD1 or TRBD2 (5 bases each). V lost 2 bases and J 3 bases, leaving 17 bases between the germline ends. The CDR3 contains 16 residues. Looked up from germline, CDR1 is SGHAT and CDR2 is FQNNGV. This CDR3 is CASSLFPGPTGYEQYF. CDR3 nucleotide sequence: TGTGCCAGCAGCTTATTCCCGGGACCGACGGGCTACGAGCAGTACTTC.

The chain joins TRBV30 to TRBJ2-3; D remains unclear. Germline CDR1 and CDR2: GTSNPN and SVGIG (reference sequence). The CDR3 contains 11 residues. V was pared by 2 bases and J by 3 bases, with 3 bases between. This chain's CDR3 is CAWSLTDTQYF. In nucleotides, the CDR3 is TGTGCCTGGAGTCTAACAGATACGCAGTATTTT.

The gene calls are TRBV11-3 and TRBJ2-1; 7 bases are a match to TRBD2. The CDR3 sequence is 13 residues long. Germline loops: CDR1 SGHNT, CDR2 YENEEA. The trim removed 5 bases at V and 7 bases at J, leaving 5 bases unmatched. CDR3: CASSRTSENEQFF. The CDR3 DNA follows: TGTGCCAGCAGCCGTACTAGCGAGAATGAGCAGTTCTTC.

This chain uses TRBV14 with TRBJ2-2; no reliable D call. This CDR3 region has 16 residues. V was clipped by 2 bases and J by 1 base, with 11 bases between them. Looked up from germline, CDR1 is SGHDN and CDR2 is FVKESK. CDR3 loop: CASSQLPRRNTGELFF. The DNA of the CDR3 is TGTGCCAGCAGCCAACTCCCAAGACGGAACACCGGGGAGCTGTTTTTT.

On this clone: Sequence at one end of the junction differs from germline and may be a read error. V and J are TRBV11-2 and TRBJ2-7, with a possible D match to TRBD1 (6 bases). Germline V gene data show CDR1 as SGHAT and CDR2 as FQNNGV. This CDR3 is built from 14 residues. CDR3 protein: CASSPGQLTYEQYF. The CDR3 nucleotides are TGTGCCAGCAGCCCTGGACAGCTAACCTATGAGCAGTACTTC.